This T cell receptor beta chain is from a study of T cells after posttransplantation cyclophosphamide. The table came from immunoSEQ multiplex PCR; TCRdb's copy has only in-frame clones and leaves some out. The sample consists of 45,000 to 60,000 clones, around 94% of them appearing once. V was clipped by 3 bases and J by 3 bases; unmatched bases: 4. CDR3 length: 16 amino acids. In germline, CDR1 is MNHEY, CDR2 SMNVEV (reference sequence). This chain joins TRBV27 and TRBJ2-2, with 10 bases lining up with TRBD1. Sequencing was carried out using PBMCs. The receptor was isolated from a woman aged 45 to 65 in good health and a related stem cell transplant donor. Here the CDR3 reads CASSFRTGGYTGELFF. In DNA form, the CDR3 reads TGTGCCAGCAGTTTTAGGACAGGGGGTTACACCGGGGAGCTGTTTTTT.